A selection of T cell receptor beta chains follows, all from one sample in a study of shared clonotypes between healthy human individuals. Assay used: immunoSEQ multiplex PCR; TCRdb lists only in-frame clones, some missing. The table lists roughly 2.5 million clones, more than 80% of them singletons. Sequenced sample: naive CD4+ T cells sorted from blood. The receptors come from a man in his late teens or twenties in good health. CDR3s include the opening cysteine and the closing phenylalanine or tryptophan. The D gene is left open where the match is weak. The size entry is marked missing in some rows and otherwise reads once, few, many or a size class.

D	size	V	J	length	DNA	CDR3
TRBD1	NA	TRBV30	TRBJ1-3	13	TGTGCCTGGGGGACAGGGGCTAGGAACACCATATATTTT	CAWGTGARNTIYF
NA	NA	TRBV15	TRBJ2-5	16	TGTGCCACCAGCAGAGATTGGCCGGCACCACAAGAGACCCAGTACTTC	CATSRDWPAPQETQYF
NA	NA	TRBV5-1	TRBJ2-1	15	TGCGCCAGCAGCTTGGACTGGGGATCCTACAATGAGCAGTTCTTC	CASSLDWGSYNEQFF
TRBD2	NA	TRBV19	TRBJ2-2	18	TGTGCCAGTAGGTCTCCGATGAGGTCGGGGAGGGTCACCGGGGAGCTGTTTTTT	CASRSPMRSGRVTGELFF
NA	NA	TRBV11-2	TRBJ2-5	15	TGTGCCAGCAGCCGGACAGGGAGGGAAGGGGAGACCCAGTACTTC	CASSRTGREGETQYF
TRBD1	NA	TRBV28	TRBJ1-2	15	TGTGCCAGCAGTTTCGGTGGACAGGGCCCCCATGGCTACACCTTC	CASSFGGQGPHGYTF
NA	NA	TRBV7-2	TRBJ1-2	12	TGTGCCAGCAGCTTATACGTTGAAGGCTACACCTTC	CASSLYVEGYTF
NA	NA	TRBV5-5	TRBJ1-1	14	TGTGCCAGCAGCCATCAGCGGGGAAACACTGAAGCTTTCTTT	CASSHQRGNTEAFF
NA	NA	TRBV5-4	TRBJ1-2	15	TGTGCCAGCAGCTTGTCGGAGAAACTTTACTATGGCTACACCTTC	CASSLSEKLYYGYTF
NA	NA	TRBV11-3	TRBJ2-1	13	TGTGCCAGCAGCTTAGATGGGTTGGATGAGCAGTTCTTC	CASSLDGLDEQFF
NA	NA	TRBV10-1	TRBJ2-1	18	TGCGCCAGCAGTGAGTCGGGCGGTCCCCCTACGGGGTACAATGAGCAGTTCTTC	CASSESGGPPTGYNEQFF
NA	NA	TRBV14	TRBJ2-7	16	TGTGCCAGCAGCCAAGACATCGGCTTCAAGGGGCTCGAGCAGTACTTC	CASSQDIGFKGLEQYF
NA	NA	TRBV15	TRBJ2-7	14	TGTGCCACCAGCAGAGATCGACTCCCAGGTTCTCAGTACTTC	CATSRDRLPGSQYF
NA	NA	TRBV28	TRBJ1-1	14	TGTGCCAGCATGGGGGGGCCCATGAACACTGAAGCTTTCTTT	CASMGGPMNTEAFF
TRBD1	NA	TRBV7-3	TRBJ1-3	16	TGTGCCAGCAGCTTAACCGGAACAGGGGCTGGAAACACCATATATTTT	CASSLTGTGAGNTIYF
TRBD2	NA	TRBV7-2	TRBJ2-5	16	TGTGCCAGCAGCTTAGCGAGCGGGGGGGGCCAAGAGACCCAGTACTTC	CASSLASGGGQETQYF
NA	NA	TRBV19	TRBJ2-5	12	TGTGCCAGTAGTACCCAGCGGGAGACCCAGTACTTC	CASSTQRETQYF
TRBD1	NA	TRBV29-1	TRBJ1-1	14	TGCAGCGTTGGCGGCAGGGGGGGGGACACTGAAGCTTTCTTT	CSVGGRGGDTEAFF
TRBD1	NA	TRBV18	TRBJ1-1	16	TGTGCCAGCTCTAACAGACAGGGGGTCGAGAACACTGAAGCTTTCTTT	CASSNRQGVENTEAFF
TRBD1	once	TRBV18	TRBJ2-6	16	TGTGCCAGCTCACACCCAGGGGGCTCTGGGGCCAACGTCCTGACTTTC	CASSHPGGSGANVLTF
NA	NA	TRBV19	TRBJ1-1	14	TGTGCCAGTAGTATGTCAGGGTCGAACACTGAAGCTTTCTTT	CASSMSGSNTEAFF
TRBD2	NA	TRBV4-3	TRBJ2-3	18	TGCGCCAGCAGCCAAGATCGGACTAGCGGGTCCCGGCCAGATACGCAGTATTTT	CASSQDRTSGSRPDTQYF
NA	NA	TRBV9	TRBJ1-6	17	TGTGCCAGCAGCGTAGACCCCCACAGGGCGGATAATTCACCCCTCCACTTT	CASSVDPHRADNSPLHF
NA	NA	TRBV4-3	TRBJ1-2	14	TGCGCCAGCAGCCAGGAAAGCTCCTTCTATGGCTACACCTTC	CASSQESSFYGYTF
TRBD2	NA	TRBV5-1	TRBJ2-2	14	TGCGCCACCCAAGCGGGAGGGCCTACCGGGGAGCTGTTTTTT	CATQAGGPTGELFF
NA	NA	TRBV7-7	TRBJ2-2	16	TGTGCTAGCAGCTCAACCCCAGGACTCTCGACCGGGGAGCTGTTTTTT	CASSSTPGLSTGELFF
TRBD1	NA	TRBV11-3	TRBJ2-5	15	TGTGCCAGCAGTGCGAGGACAGGGGTTTACGAGACCCAGTACTTC	CASSARTGVYETQYF
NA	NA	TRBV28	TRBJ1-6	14	TGTGCCAGCAGTTTAAGCCGGGTAGGGTCACCCCTCCACTTT	CASSLSRVGSPLHF
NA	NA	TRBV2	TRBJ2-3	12	TGTGCCAGCAGTTCCGGCACAGATACGCAGTATTTT	CASSSGTDTQYF
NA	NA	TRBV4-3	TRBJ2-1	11	TGCGCCAGCAGCCGCTCCAATGAGCAGTTCTTC	CASSRSNEQFF
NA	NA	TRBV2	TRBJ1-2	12	TGTGCCAGCAGCGCGGAAAGCTATGGCTACACCTTC	CASSAESYGYTF
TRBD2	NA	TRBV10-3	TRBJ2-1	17	TGTGCCATCAGTGACCCCCTTGGTAGCGGGACGTCCGGTGAGCAGTTCTTC	CAISDPLGSGTSGEQFF
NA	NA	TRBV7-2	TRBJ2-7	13	TGTGCCAGCAGCCGACGGACAGCTTACGAGCAGTACTTC	CASSRRTAYEQYF
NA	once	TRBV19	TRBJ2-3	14	TGTGCCAGTAGTATAGGGGGCGGCACAGATACGCAGTATTTT	CASSIGGGTDTQYF
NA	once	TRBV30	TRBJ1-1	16	TGTGCCTGGAGGGTCGGGGTGAGGGGAGGATACGCTGAAGCTTTCTTT	CAWRVGVRGGYAEAFF
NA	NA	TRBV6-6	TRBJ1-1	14	TGTGCCAGCAGTTCCTCGGGGCTAAACACTGAAGCTTTCTTT	CASSSSGLNTEAFF
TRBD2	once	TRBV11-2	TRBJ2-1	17	TGTGCCAGCAGCCCTATCGGGACTAGCGGCTCCCGTGTTGAGCAGTTCTTC	CASSPIGTSGSRVEQFF
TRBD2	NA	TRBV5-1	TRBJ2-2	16	TGCGCCAGCAGCTTAATGCTAGCGGGAAGGACCGGGGAGCTGTTTTTT	CASSLMLAGRTGELFF
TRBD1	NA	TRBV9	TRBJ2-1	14	TGTGCCAGCAGCTCGGGACAGGGGGGACGGGAGCAGTTCTTC	CASSSGQGGREQFF
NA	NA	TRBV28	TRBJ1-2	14	TGTGCCAGCAGTTTAAGGGCAGGGGAAGGTGGCTACACCTTC	CASSLRAGEGGYTF